This record concerns one T cell receptor (beta chain) sequence. The sample is drawn from a study of radiation and T cells in renal cell carcinoma. Germline CDR1 is LNHDA and CDR2 is SQIVND (reference sequence). V lost 3 bases and J 2 bases, leaving 11 bases between the germline ends. The CDR3 is made up of 15 amino acids. Clones were sequenced by immunoSEQ multiplex PCR, and TCRdb holds only the in-frame ones, with some missing. The table has 90,000 to 100,000 clones, roughly 84% seen once; the top ten hold roughly 7.9%. Time point defined: blood 4 weeks post-SBRT, at nephrectomy. Treatment reported: 15 Gy SBRT to primary tumor, nephrectomy 4 weeks later. The tumor was a clear cell renal cell carcinoma.

The sample here was blood, taken from a patient whose treatment included radiotherapy and nephrectomy. This chain connects TRBV19 to TRBJ1-5, with D possibly matching TRBD1 (5 bases). The receptor comes from a man between 60 and 75 years old with renal cell carcinoma. The CDR3 loop is CASSMGQGGNQPQHF. The CDR3 nucleotides read TGTGCCAGTAGTATGGGGCAGGGCGGCAATCAGCCCCAGCATTTT.